A selection of T cell receptor beta chains follows, all from one sample in a study of cytomegalovirus exposure and HLA in healthy donors. Only in-frame clones appear in the TCRdb table, and some are missing; sequencing was by immunoSEQ multiplex PCR. The table has 80,000 to 100,000 clones, roughly three quarters seen once; the top ten hold 1.4%. The sample consisted of PBMCs. These receptor sequences come from a man aged 35 to 55 in good health and CMV-seronegative. Each CDR3 is given with its conserved first and last residue. A D gene is named only where the DNA matches it firmly. Only some rows state a clone size, as once, few, many or a class for expanded clones.

j_call clone_size v_call d_call cdr3_nt cdr3_aa
TRBJ1-1 . TRBV5-1 TRBD1 TGCGCCAGCACCGTATATGGGACAGGGTTAGGGAACACTGAAGCTTTCTTT CASTVYGTGLGNTEAFF
TRBJ2-1 . TRBV9 . TGTGCCAGCAGCAACGAGAATGAGCAGTTCTTC CASSNENEQFF
TRBJ1-2 once TRBV9 . TGTGCCAGCAGCGTACAGGGTGGGAACTATGGCTACACCTTC CASSVQGGNYGYTF
TRBJ2-2 . TRBV7-2 . TGTGCCAGCAGCTTAGCCCGGGACACCGGGGAGCTGTTTTTT CASSLARDTGELFF
TRBJ2-4 . TRBV10-1 TRBD1 TGCGCCAAAGGGACAGGGTATATGGCCAAAAACATTCAGTACTTC CAKGTGYMAKNIQYF
TRBJ2-5 few TRBV4-3 . TGCGCCAGCAGCCAAGATGTGGCAGGGGGGTCAGAGACCCAGTACTTC CASSQDVAGGSETQYF
TRBJ2-1 . TRBV9 . TGTGCCAGCAGCGTATTAGGGGAGGAATACAATGAGCAGTTCTTC CASSVLGEEYNEQFF
TRBJ2-1 . TRBV18 . TGTGCCAGCTCACCAAAGGGAGTGCTTGAGCAGTTCTTC CASSPKGVLEQFF
TRBJ1-2 . TRBV7-8 TRBD1 TGTGCCAGCGGTACAGGGGGCAACTATGGCTACACCTTC CASGTGGNYGYTF
TRBJ1-1 . TRBV14 . TGTGCCAGCAGTCCCCCGACTCTGTTATGGAACACTGAAGCTTTCTTT CASSPPTLLWNTEAFF
TRBJ1-1 . TRBV2 . TGTGCCAGCAGTGGAAACAGGCCAACTGAAGCTTTCTTT CASSGNRPTEAFF
TRBJ2-5 . TRBV5-4 TRBD2 TGTGCCAGCAGCCCAGGGACTAGCGGGGAGACCCAGTACTTC CASSPGTSGETQYF
TRBJ2-1 . TRBV6-4 TRBD2 TGTGCCAGCAGCGATGAGGCGGGGGGTGAGGATGAGCAGTTCTTC CASSDEAGGEDEQFF
TRBJ2-3 few TRBV13 TRBD2 TGTGCCAGCAGCTCCCGGGGATCTAGCGGGGGTAACATCACAGATACGCAGTATTTT CASSSRGSSGGNITDTQYF
TRBJ2-2 . TRBV19 TRBD1 TGTGCCAGTAGTATGAGGATACAGGGGTTGAACACCGGGGAGCTGTTTTTT CASSMRIQGLNTGELFF
TRBJ2-7 once TRBV10-3 TRBD1 TGTGCCATCAGTGAGTCGATGGCGACAGGGGCGTACGAGCAGTACTTC CAISESMATGAYEQYF
TRBJ2-1 . TRBV4-2 TRBD2 TGTGCCAGCAGCCTTGGATTAGGGACTAGCGGGGGGGCGGGTGATGAGCAGTTCTTC CASSLGLGTSGGAGDEQFF
TRBJ1-4 once TRBV7-6 TRBD1 TGTGCCAGCAGCTTAAACAGGGGAGATGAAAAACTGTTTTTT CASSLNRGDEKLFF
TRBJ1-2 . TRBV6-5 TRBD1 TGTGCCACCCGGTCGGACAGGGGGAAAGACACCTTC CATRSDRGKDTF
TRBJ2-1 . TRBV5-1 TRBD2 TGCGCCAGCAGCTTGACTAGCGGGGACCCTTACAATGAGCAGTTCTTC CASSLTSGDPYNEQFF
TRBJ2-7 . TRBV7-2 TRBD1 TGTGCCAGCAGCATACCGACAGGGAGCTACGAGCAGTACTTC CASSIPTGSYEQYF
TRBJ2-7 . TRBV11-2 . TGTGCCAGCAGCCAGATGCAGGGGGGCGAGCAGTACTTC CASSQMQGGEQYF
TRBJ1-5 . TRBV21-1 . TGTGCCAGCAGACCGCAGAGCAATCAGCCCCAGCATTTT CASRPQSNQPQHF
TRBJ2-2 . TRBV2 . TGTGCCAGCGGCTCTAACACCGGGGAGCTGTTTTTT CASGSNTGELFF
TRBJ1-2 . TRBV5-1 TRBD1 TGCGCCAGCAGCTTGGGGGACAGGGAAGGTGGCTACACCTTC CASSLGDREGGYTF
TRBJ2-5 . TRBV14 TRBD1 TGTGCCAGCACCCCCGGGACAGGGAAAGAGACCCAGTACTTC CASTPGTGKETQYF
TRBJ1-1 . TRBV10-3 . TGTGCCATCAGTGCCGGGGAGGGTACTGAAGCTTTCTTT CAISAGEGTEAFF
TRBJ2-7 . TRBV19 . TGTGCCAGTAGTACCCAATTTGGCAAACGCTACGAGCAGTACTTC CASSTQFGKRYEQYF
TRBJ1-5 . TRBV27 . TGTGCCAGCGGGGCTTTTCAGCCCCAGCATTTT CASGAFQPQHF
TRBJ1-1 . TRBV11-2 . TGTGCCAGCAGCTTCGGTGAGAACACTGAAGCTTTCTTT CASSFGENTEAFF
TRBJ2-3 . TRBV5-6 . TGTGCCAGCAGACCGGAATTGAGGGGGGGCCTCTTAGCCGATACGCAGTATTTT CASRPELRGGLLADTQYF
TRBJ2-3 few TRBV29-1 TRBD2 TGCAGCGTTGACGTAGCGGGGGCCACAGATACGCAGTATTTT CSVDVAGATDTQYF
TRBJ1-1 . TRBV7-9 . TGTGCCAGCAGCTTAGAAGGGGAAACTGAAGCTTTCTTT CASSLEGETEAFF
TRBJ1-2 . TRBV20-1 . TGCAGTGCGGTGCCAGACTATGGCTACACCTTC CSAVPDYGYTF
TRBJ1-2 . TRBV6-1 . TGTGCCAGCACACACCTGAACTATGGCTACACCTTC CASTHLNYGYTF
TRBJ2-5 few TRBV4-3 . TGCGCCAGCAGCCAAGACAGGGGATTGAAGACCCAGTACTTC CASSQDRGLKTQYF
TRBJ2-5 . TRBV5-5 . TGTGCCAGCAGCCCGCGGGGATGGAGGGAGACCCAGTACTTC CASSPRGWRETQYF
TRBJ2-2 few TRBV11-2 . TGTGCCAGTAAAGAGGGGGCCGGGGAGCTGTTTTTT CASKEGAGELFF
TRBJ1-5 few TRBV6-1 TRBD1 TGTGCCAGCAGTGCCCAACAGGGGAATCAGCCCCAGCATTTT CASSAQQGNQPQHF
TRBJ2-2 . TRBV11-2 . TGTGCCAGCAGCTTCTCGGCAGGGGATACCGGGGAGCTGTTTTTT CASSFSAGDTGELFF
TRBJ2-1 . TRBV19 . TGTGCCAGTAGTATAGAAGGCGTTGGGGGCGAGCAGTTCTTC CASSIEGVGGEQFF
TRBJ1-6 . TRBV7-3 . TGTGCCAGCAGCTCCGCCCTAGATAGCTCCTATAATTCACCCCTCCACTTT CASSSALDSSYNSPLHF
TRBJ2-2 . TRBV10-3 TRBD2 TGTGCCATCAGTGAGAACCCGGGACTAGCGGGGGCCACCGGGGAGCTGTTTTTT CAISENPGLAGATGELFF
TRBJ1-1 once TRBV5-1 . TGCGCCAGCAGCTTTACGGGGGACACTGAAGCTTTCTTT CASSFTGDTEAFF
TRBJ2-7 . TRBV19 . TGTGCCAGTAGTATATCAGCCGGGTCCTCCGGCGAGCAGTACTTC CASSISAGSSGEQYF
TRBJ1-1 few TRBV6-6 . TGTGCCAGCAGTGACGGGGAAGCTTTCTTT CASSDGEAFF
TRBJ1-5 . TRBV19 TRBD1 TGTGCCAGCGCGGCAGGGGGCTGGAATCAGCCCCAGCATTTT CASAAGGWNQPQHF
TRBJ1-1 . TRBV27 . TGTGCCAGCAGTTTAATCTGGGGGCCGAACACTGAAGCTTTCTTT CASSLIWGPNTEAFF
TRBJ2-2 . TRBV7-9 TRBD1 TGTTCCGGGGGACAGGGTAAAACCGGGGAGCTGTTTTTT CSGGQGKTGELFF
TRBJ1-5 . TRBV2 TRBD1 TGTGCCAGCAGTGTTGAGGGGGCCGGTCAGCCCCAGCATTTT CASSVEGAGQPQHF
TRBJ1-4 . TRBV5-6 . TGTGCCAGCAGCGTACAGGGTGGTGTCCCCGAAAAACTGTTTTTT CASSVQGGVPEKLFF
TRBJ2-1 . TRBV29-1 TRBD1 TGCAGCGTTGAAGGGACAGGGGGGTACAATGAGCAGTTCTTC CSVEGTGGYNEQFF
TRBJ2-1 once TRBV4-1 . TGCGCCAGCAGCCAGAGCGGACAGCTTACCTACAATGAGCAGTTCTTC CASSQSGQLTYNEQFF
TRBJ2-7 . TRBV11-2 . TGTGCCAGCAGCTTAGTCAGGGGCTACGAGCAGTACTTC CASSLVRGYEQYF
TRBJ2-1 once TRBV18 TRBD1 TGTGCCAGCTCACTGGGGATGCCCGGGACAGCAAATGAGCAGTTCTTC CASSLGMPGTANEQFF
TRBJ1-2 . TRBV10-3 . TGTGCCACCCAACAGGGTCTCAGCTATGGCTACACCTTC CATQQGLSYGYTF
TRBJ1-1 . TRBV4-3 . TGCGCCAGCAGCCAAGAACAGGGTAGGGTGAACACTGAAGCTTTCTTT CASSQEQGRVNTEAFF
TRBJ2-5 once TRBV7-2 . TGTGCCAGCAGCTTAGGGCTCATCCAAGAGACCCAGTACTTC CASSLGLIQETQYF
TRBJ1-5 . TRBV19 . TGTGCCAGTAGGGGAGCCACCTCGGGCAATCAGCCCCAGCATTTT CASRGATSGNQPQHF